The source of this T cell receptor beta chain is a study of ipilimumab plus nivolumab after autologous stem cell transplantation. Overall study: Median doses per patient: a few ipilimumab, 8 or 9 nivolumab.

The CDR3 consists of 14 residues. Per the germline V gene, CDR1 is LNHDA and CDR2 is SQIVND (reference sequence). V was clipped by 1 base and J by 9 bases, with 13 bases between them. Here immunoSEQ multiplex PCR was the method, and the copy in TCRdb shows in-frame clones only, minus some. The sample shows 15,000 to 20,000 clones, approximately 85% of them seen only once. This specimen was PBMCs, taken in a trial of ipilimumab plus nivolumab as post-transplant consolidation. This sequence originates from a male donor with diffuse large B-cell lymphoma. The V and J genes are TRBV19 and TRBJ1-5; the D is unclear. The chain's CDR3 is CASSIASPRWPQHF. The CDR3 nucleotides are TGTGCCAGTAGTATAGCCTCCCCTAGGTGGCCCCAGCATTTT.